Within the sample, the clone carrying this TCR beta chain is medium-sized. The sample originates from a study of immune characterization of retroperitoneal liposarcoma. The CDR3 has 15 amino acids. Germline V CDR1 and CDR2: SGHTA, FQGNSA. Trimming removed 7 bases from V and 10 bases from J, with 23 bases in between. From the PCR reads, TCRdb called clonotypes with MiXCR, one entry per CDR3 protein. This sample carries over 8,000 distinct CDR3 sequences, 28% of them seen once, and the ten largest clones take about 8%. The chain carries TRBV7-2 and TRBJ2-1; D gene uncertain. This clonotype was sampled from a female donor with retroperitoneal liposarcoma. The sequenced sample consisted of tumor tissue. This CDR3 reads CASTMALGPYYEQFF. In DNA form, the CDR3 reads TGTGCCAGCACCATGGCCCTCGGGCCCTACTACGAGCAGTTCTTC.